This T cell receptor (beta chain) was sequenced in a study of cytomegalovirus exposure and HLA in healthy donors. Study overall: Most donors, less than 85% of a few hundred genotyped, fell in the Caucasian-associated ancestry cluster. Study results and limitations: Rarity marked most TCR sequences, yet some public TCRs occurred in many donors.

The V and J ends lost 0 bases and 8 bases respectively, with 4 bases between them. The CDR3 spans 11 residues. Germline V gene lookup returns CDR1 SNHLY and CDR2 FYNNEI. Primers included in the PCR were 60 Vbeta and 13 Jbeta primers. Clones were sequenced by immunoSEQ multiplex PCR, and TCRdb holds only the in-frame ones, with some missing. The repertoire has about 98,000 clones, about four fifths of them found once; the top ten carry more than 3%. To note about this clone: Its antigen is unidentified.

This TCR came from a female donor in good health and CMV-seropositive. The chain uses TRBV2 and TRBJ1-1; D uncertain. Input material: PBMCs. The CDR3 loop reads CASSEAREAFF. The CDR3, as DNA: TGTGCCAGCAGTGAAGCGCGAGAAGCTTTCTTT.